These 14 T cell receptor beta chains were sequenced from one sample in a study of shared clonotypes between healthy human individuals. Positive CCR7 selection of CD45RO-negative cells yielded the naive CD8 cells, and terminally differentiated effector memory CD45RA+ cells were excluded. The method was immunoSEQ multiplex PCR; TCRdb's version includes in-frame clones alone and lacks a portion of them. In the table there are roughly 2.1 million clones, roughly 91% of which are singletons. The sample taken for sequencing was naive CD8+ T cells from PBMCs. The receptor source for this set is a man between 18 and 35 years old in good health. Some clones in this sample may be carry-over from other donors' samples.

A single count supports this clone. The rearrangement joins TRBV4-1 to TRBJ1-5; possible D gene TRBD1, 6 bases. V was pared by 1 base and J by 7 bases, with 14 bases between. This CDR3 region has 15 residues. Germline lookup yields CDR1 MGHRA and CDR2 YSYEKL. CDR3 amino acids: CASSQGRPQGQPQHF. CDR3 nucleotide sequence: TGCGCCAGCAGCCAAGGTCGACCACAGGGCCAGCCCCAGCATTTT.

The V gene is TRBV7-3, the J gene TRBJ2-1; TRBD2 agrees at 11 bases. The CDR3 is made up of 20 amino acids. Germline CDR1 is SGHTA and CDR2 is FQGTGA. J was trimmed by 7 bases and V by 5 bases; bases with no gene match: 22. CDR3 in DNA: TGTGCCAGCAGCCCCGACCGACTAGCGGGACCTCTTAGCCCCCTTAATGAGCAGTTCTTC. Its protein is CASSPDRLAGPLSPLNEQFF.

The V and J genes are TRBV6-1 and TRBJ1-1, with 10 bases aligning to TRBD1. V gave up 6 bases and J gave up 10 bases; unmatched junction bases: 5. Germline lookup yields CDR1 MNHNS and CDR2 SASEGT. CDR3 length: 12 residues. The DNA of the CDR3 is TGTGCCAGCAGCGTGACAGGGGGCTCAGCTTTCTTT. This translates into CASSVTGGSAFF.

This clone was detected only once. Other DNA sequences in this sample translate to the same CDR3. The CDR3 DNA reads TGTGCCAGCAGCTTGGGCGGGGGCTACGAGCAGTACTTC. Amino acids: CASSLGGGYEQYF. The J gene is TRBJ2-7, the V gene TRBV5-6; the match to TRBD2 covers 7 bases. This CDR3 spans 13 amino acids. V gave up 0 bases and J gave up 3 bases; unmatched junction bases: 0. CDR1 SGHDT and CDR2 YYEEEE come from the germline V gene.

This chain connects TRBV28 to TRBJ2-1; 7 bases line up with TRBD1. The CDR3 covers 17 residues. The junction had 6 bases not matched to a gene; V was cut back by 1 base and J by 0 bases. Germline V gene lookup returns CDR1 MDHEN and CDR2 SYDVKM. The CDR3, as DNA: TGTGCCAGCAGTTTATTTGGGACAGCAAGCTCCTACAATGAGCAGTTCTTC. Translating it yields CASSLFGTASSYNEQFF.

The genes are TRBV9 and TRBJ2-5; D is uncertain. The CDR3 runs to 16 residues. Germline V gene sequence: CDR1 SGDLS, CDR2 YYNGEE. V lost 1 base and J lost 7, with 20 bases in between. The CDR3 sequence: CASSVSPDGYFVTQYF. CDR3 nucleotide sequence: TGTGCCAGCAGCGTATCTCCGGACGGGTATTTCGTGACCCAGTACTTC.

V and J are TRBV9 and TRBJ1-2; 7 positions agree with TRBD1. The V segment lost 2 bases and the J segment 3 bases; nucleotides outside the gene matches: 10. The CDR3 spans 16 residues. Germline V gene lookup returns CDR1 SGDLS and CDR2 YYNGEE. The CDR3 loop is CASSVYKTGLDYGYTF. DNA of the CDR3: TGTGCCAGCAGCGTGTACAAGACAGGGCTGGACTATGGCTACACCTTC.

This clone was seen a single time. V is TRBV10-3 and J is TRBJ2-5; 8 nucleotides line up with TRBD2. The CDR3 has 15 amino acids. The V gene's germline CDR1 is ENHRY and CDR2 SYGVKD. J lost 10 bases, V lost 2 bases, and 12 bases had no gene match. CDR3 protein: CAISEGTRPEDDQYF. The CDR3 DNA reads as TGTGCCATCAGTGAGGGGACTAGACCGGAGGACGACCAGTACTTC.

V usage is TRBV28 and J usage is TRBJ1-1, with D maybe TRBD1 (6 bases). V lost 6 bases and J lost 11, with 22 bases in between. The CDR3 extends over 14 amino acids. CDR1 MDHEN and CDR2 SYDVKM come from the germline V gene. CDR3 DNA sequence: TGTGCCAGCAGGGGTGTGGGGGCAGGAGGGCGTGCTTTCTTT. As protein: CASRGVGAGGRAFF.

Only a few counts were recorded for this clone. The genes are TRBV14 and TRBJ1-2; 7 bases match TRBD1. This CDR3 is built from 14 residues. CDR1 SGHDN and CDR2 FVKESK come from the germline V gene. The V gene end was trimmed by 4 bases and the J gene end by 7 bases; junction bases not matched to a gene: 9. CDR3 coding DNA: TGTGCCAGCAGCCCGCGACAGGGAATCCCTGGCTACACCTTC. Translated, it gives CASSPRQGIPGYTF.

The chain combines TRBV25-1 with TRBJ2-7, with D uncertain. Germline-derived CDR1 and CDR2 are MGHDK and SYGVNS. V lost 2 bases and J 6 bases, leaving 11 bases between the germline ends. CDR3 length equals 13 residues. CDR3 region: CASSEGQWGEQYF. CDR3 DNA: TGTGCCAGCAGTGAAGGGCAATGGGGCGAGCAGTACTTC.

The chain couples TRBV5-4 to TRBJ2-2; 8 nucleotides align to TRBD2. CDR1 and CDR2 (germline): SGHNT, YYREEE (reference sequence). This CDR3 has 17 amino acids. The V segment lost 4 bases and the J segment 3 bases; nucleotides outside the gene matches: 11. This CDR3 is CASSNPGAAGDTGELFF. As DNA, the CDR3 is TGTGCCAGCAGCAACCCGGGAGCAGCGGGGGACACCGGGGAGCTGTTTTTT.

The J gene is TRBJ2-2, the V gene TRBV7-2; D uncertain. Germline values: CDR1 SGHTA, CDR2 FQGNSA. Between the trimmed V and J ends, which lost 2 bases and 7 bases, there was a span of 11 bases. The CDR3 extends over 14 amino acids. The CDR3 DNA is TGTGCCAGCAGCTTACCGAGGTTAGGCGGGGAGCTGTTTTTT. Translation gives CASSLPRLGGELFF.

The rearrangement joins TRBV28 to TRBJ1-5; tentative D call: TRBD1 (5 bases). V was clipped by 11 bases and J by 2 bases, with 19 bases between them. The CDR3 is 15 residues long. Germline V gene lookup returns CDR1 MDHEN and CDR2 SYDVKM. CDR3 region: CASGPWGAGNQPQHF. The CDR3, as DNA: TGTGCCTCTGGTCCTTGGGGCGCCGGCAATCAGCCCCAGCATTTT. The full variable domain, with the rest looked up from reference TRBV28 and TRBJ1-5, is DVKVTQSSRYLVKRTGEKVFLECVQDMDHENMFWYRQDPGLGLRLIYFSYDVKMKEKGDIPEGYSVSREKKERFSLILESASTNQTSMYLCASGPWGAGNQPQHFGDGTRLSIL.